This T cell receptor beta chain derives from a study of T cell responses to AZD1222 COVID-19 vaccine. Generated by immunoSEQ multiplex PCR, the TCRdb table keeps only in-frame clones and is missing some. Altogether some 130,000 clones are present, 75% to 95% being singletons, with the ten largest covering 2.8%. The material was peripheral blood, obtained on day 0 of AZD1222 vaccination. The sequence was obtained from an adult in good health.

The CDR3 protein is CASSRTSGSSYNEQFF. CDR3 sequence (DNA): TGTGCCAGCAGTCGGACTAGCGGAAGCTCCTACAATGAGCAGTTCTTC. The gene calls are TRBV11-3 and TRBJ2-1; 10 bases map to TRBD2. The length of the CDR3 is 16 residues. Germline V CDR1 and CDR2: SGHNT, YENEEA. With V trimmed by 6 bases and J by 0 bases, 5 bases remained unmatched.